The rows below give T cell receptor beta chains drawn from one sample of a study of T-cell reconstitution after alpha-beta-depleted transplantation in children. TCRdb ran MiXCR on the PCR reads and lists one entry per CDR3 protein. Of 200,000 to 250,000 distinct CDR3 sequences listed, roughly a tenth are singletons. The specimen was PBMCs, collected before TCRalphabeta/CD19-depleted stem cell transplant. The receptor source for this set is a child less than two years old with acute myeloid leukemia, due to receive a stem cell transplant. Each CDR3 is given with its conserved first and last residue. A D gene is named only where the DNA matches it firmly. Clone size is stated in some rows and not others, as once, few, many or a class when expanded.

>few|TRBD1|TRBJ2-5|14|TRBV7-7
TGTGCCAGCAGCTTAGGACAGGGGGTAAAGACCCAGTACTTC
CASSLGQGVKTQYF
>many|TRBD2|TRBJ2-2|14|TRBV10-2
TGCGCCAGCAGTGGACTAGCGGGAAAGACCGGGGAGCTTTTT
CASSGLAGKTGELF
>-|-|TRBJ1-1|17|TRBV7-2
TGTGCCAGCAGCTATCCGGGCCAACCGGGGTGGAACACTGAAGCTTTCTTT
CASSYPGQPGWNTEAFF
>many|TRBD1|TRBJ2-3|16|TRBV11-1
TGTGCCAGCAGCTTAAGCCGACAGGGTGGCACAGATACGCAGTATTTT
CASSLSRQGGTDTQYF
>many|TRBD1|TRBJ1-1|15|TRBV7-9
TGTGCCAGCAGCTCATTTGGGACAGCGGACACTGAAGCTTTCTTT
CASSSFGTADTEAFF
>many|-|TRBJ1-2|14|TRBV15
TGTGCCACCAGCAGAGAGGGGCGGAACTATGGCTACACCTTC
CATSREGRNYGYTF
>many|-|TRBJ2-1|16|TRBV14
TGTGCCAGCAGCCCCGCGAGGGGATTCTCCTACAATGAGCAGTTCTTC
CASSPARGFSYNEQFF
>-|-|TRBJ1-2|13|TRBV2
TGTGCCAGCAACCCCCTGGGGGCCCATGGCTACACCTTC
CASNPLGAHGYTF
>many|-|TRBJ1-2|15|TRBV5-1
TGCGCCAGCAGCTGGGGGGACCGGGACGGCTATGGCTACACCTTC
CASSWGDRDGYGYTF
>many|TRBD2|TRBJ2-4|16|TRBV29-1
TGCAGCGTGGCCCATGGGGGGGACCAAGCCAAAAACATTCAGTACTTC
CSVAHGGDQAKNIQYF
>-|-|TRBJ1-2|13|TRBV11-1
TGTGCCAGTACTTTGACAATCCAAGAAGGCTACACCTTC
CASTLTIQEGYTF
>many|TRBD2|TRBJ2-5|17|TRBV6-1
TGTGCCAGCAGACGGACTAGCGCTTATAGGTTGGGAGAGACCCAGTACTTC
CASRRTSAYRLGETQYF
>few|-|TRBJ2-3|15|TRBV7-9
TGTGCCAGCAGCTTAGGGGTCCACCCGGGGGATACGCAGTATTTT
CASSLGVHPGDTQYF
>many|-|TRBJ1-1|15|TRBV5-1
TGCGCCAGCAGCTTGGAAACAGCGACGTACACTGAAGCTTTCTTT
CASSLETATYTEAFF
>many|-|TRBJ1-2|13|TRBV5-4
TGTGCCAGCAGCAAGGAGGATCTCTATGGCTACACCTTC
CASSKEDLYGYTF
>many|-|TRBJ1-2|13|TRBV3-1
TGTGCCAGCAGCCAAGCAGGGGACGGTGGCTACACCTTC
CASSQAGDGGYTF
>few|-|TRBJ2-5|13|TRBV10-2
TGCGCCAGCAGTGAAACAGGCCAAGAGACCCAGTACTTC
CASSETGQETQYF
>-|-|TRBJ2-3|14|TRBV12-3/TRBV12-4
TGTGCCAGCAGTCAGATCCCGGTCACAGATACGCAGTATTTT
CASSQIPVTDTQYF
>many|-|TRBJ1-1|14|TRBV4-1
TGCGCCAGCAGCCAAGGGGGTTCGAACACTGAAGCTTTCTTT
CASSQGGSNTEAFF
>many|-|TRBJ2-5|10|TRBV20-1
TGCAGTGTTCGCGGCGAGACCCAGTACTTC
CSVRGETQYF
>many|-|TRBJ1-2|14|TRBV18
TGTGCCAGCTCACCAGGCAGAGTAGCCTATGGCTACACCTTC
CASSPGRVAYGYTF
>many|TRBD1|TRBJ1-4|16|TRBV2
TGTGCCAGCAGTGGAGGGGGCCACTCACCTAATGAAAAACTGTTTTTT
CASSGGGHSPNEKLFF
>many|TRBD1|TRBJ2-2|16|TRBV28
TGTGCCAGCAAGAAATGGACAGGGGGCAACGCCGGGGAGCTGTTTTTT
CASKKWTGGNAGELFF
>many|-|TRBJ2-2|16|TRBV7-2
TGTGCCAGCAGCTTAGCCCCCCTGAGGCCCACCGGGGAGCTGTTTTTT
CASSLAPLRPTGELFF
>many|-|TRBJ2-3|13|TRBV6-5
TGTGCCAGCAGTTACACGCCGACAGATACGCAGTATTTT
CASSYTPTDTQYF
>many|-|TRBJ2-1|13|TRBV20-1
TGCAGTGCTAGTTCCGGGGCCTACAATGAGCAGTTCTTC
CSASSGAYNEQFF
>-|TRBD2|TRBJ2-1|16|TRBV7-8
TGTGCCAGCAGCCCCCCTAGCGGCCAGCCCTACAATGAGCAGTTCTTC
CASSPPSGQPYNEQFF
>many|TRBD1|TRBJ1-4|15|TRBV20-1
TGCAGTGCTACGGGACAGGGTGGTAGAGATGAAAAACTGTTTTTT
CSATGQGGRDEKLFF
>many|-|TRBJ1-6|17|TRBV10-3
TGTGCCATCAGTGAGCCTGCCGGACACTCTGATAATTCACCCCTCCACTTT
CAISEPAGHSDNSPLHF
>many|-|TRBJ1-2|11|TRBV5-5
TGTGCCAGCAGCTTGATGACAGACTACACCTTC
CASSLMTDYTF
>few|-|TRBJ2-1|20|TRBV18
TGTGCCAGCTCACGTACTATGGGGAAATCTACAATGATCGAAGACAATGAGCAGTTCTTC
CASSRTMGKSTMIEDNEQFF
>many|-|TRBJ2-3|14|TRBV7-8
TGTGCCAGCAGCTTAGTATTGAGGACCTATACGCAGTATTTT
CASSLVLRTYTQYF
>many|-|TRBJ2-7|15|TRBV21-1
TGTGCCCCAACCCCTGGGGGTAGCGGGACACACGAGCAGTACTTC
CAPTPGGSGTHEQYF
>many|-|TRBJ2-4|13|TRBV29-1
TGCAGCGTCCAACAGGTATACAAAAACATTCAGTACTTC
CSVQQVYKNIQYF
>many|TRBD2|TRBJ2-3|15|TRBV10-3
TGTGCCATCAGCCCTAGCGGGGGACGCACAGATACGCAGTATTTT
CAISPSGGRTDTQYF
>many|-|TRBJ1-5|15|TRBV4-1
TGCGCCAGCAGCCAAGATTGGGTGAGCAATCAGCCCCAGCATTTT
CASSQDWVSNQPQHF
>few|TRBD2|TRBJ2-5|12|TRBV7-7
TGTGCCAGCAGCCTCAGACTAGCGGGGGGCCCCTTC
CASSLRLAGGPF
>many|-|TRBJ1-1|13|TRBV24-1
TGTGCCACCAGTGATTGGGACGACACTGAAGCTTTCTTT
CATSDWDDTEAFF
>many|-|TRBJ2-7|13|TRBV20-1
TGCAGTGCTTTCCTCCCAGGGAGATACGAGCAGTACTTC
CSAFLPGRYEQYF
>many|-|TRBJ1-4|18|TRBV5-1
TGCGCCAGCAGTTGGAGTGAGGGACGCCTTGCAACTAATGAAAAACTGTTTTTT
CASSWSEGRLATNEKLFF
>-|-|TRBJ2-6|18|TRBV5-1
TGCGCCAGCAGCTTGGTTGGGGTAGTCAGCTCTGGGGCCAACGTCCTGACTTTC
CASSLVGVVSSGANVLTF
>many|-|TRBJ1-2|12|TRBV11-2
TGTGCCAGCAGTCAAGAGGCAAATGGCTACACCTTC
CASSQEANGYTF
>many|-|TRBJ2-3|11|TRBV5-1
TGCGCCAGCAGCTTTAAAGATACGCAGTATTTT
CASSFKDTQYF
>many|-|TRBJ2-1|13|TRBV11-3
TGTGCCAGCAGCTTAGATCTAACAACGAGGGGGTTCTTC
CASSLDLTTRGFF
>many|TRBD1|TRBJ2-3|16|TRBV10-3
TGTGCCCCTTGGGGGACAGGGGTTACTAGCACAGATACGCAGTATTTT
CAPWGTGVTSTDTQYF